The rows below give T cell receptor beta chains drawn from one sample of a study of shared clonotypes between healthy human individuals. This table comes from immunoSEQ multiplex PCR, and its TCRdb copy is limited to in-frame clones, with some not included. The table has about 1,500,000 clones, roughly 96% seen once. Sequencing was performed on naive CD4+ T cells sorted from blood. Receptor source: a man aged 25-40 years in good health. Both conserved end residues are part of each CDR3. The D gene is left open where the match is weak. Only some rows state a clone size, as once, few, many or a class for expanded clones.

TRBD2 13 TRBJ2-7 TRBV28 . CASREGLAGEQYF TGTGCCAGCAGAGAGGGACTAGCGGGAGAGCAGTACTTC
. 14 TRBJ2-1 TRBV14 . CASSPTLVYNEQFF TGTGCCAGCAGCCCTACCTTGGTCTACAATGAGCAGTTCTTC
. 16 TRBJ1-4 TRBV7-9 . CASSLGSDRGPEKLFF TGTGCCAGCAGCTTAGGTAGCGACCGTGGACCGGAAAAACTGTTTTTT
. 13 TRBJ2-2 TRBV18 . CASSLGAAGELFF TGTGCCAGCTCACTTGGGGCGGCTGGGGAGCTGTTTTTT
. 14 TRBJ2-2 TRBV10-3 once CAISEVRNTGELFF TGTGCCATCAGTGAGGTCCGGAACACCGGGGAGCTGTTTTTT
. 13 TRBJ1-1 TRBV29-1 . CSVVRTMNTEAFF TGCAGCGTTGTTCGGACCATGAACACTGAAGCTTTCTTT
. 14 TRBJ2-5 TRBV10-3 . CAISEIAGFETQYF TGTGCCATCAGTGAGATCGCCGGGTTCGAGACCCAGTACTTC
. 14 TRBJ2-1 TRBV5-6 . CASSPTRPHNEQFF TGTGCCAGCAGCCCGACTAGGCCTCACAATGAGCAGTTCTTC
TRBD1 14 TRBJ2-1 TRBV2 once CASRRDRGWDEQFF TGTGCCAGCAGACGGGACAGGGGGTGGGATGAGCAGTTCTTC
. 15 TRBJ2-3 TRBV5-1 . CASSLDQVRGDTQYF TGCGCCAGCAGCTTGGACCAGGTCAGGGGAGATACGCAGTATTTT
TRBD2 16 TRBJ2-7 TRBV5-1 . CASSPSGGLSSYEQYF TGCGCCAGCAGCCCGAGCGGGGGCCTCAGCTCCTACGAGCAGTACTTC
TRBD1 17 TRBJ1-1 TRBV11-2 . CASSFHPGQGSNTEAFF TGTGCCAGCAGCTTTCACCCGGGACAGGGGAGCAACACTGAAGCTTTCTTT
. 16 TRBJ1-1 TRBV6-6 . CASSYQIKGSDTEAFF TGTGCCAGCAGTTACCAGATTAAGGGATCGGACACTGAAGCTTTCTTT
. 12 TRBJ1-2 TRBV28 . CASRESDYGYTF TGTGCCAGCAGGGAGAGTGACTATGGCTACACCTTC
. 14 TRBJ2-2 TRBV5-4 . CASSSRDFTGELFF TGTGCCAGCAGCTCCCGGGACTTCACCGGGGAGCTGTTTTTT
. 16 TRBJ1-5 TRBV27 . CASSSLGPSGGQPQHF TGTGCCAGCAGTTCCCTGGGACCCTCCGGGGGTCAGCCCCAGCATTTT
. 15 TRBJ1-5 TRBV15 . CATSRDRVDDQPQHF TGTGCCACCAGCAGAGACAGGGTGGATGATCAGCCCCAGCATTTT
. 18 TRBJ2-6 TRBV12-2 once CASRDPGGTTSGANVLTF TGTGCAAGTCGCGACCCAGGGGGGACTACCTCTGGGGCCAACGTCCTGACTTTC
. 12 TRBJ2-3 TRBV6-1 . CASLQGSDTQYF TGTGCCAGCTTACAGGGTTCAGATACGCAGTATTTT
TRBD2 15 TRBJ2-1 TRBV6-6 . CASSYSREDYNEQFF TGTGCCAGCAGTTACTCGCGGGAGGATTACAATGAGCAGTTCTTC
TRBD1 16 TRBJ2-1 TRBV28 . CASSPQEGQGLNEQFF TGTGCCAGCAGTCCCCAGGAGGGACAGGGGCTCAATGAGCAGTTCTTC
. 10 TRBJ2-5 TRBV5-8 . CASSLLTQYF TGTGCCAGCAGCTTGCTGACCCAGTACTTC
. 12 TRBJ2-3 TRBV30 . CALGLRIDTQYF TGTGCCTTGGGGTTGCGGATAGATACGCAGTATTTT
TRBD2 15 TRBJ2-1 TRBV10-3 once CAISEAGGPRNEQFF TGTGCCATCAGTGAAGCGGGAGGGCCACGGAATGAGCAGTTCTTC
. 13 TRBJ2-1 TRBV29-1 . CSVEGPGDNEQFF TGCAGCGTTGAAGGGCCGGGGGACAATGAGCAGTTCTTC
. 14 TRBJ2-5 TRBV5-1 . CASSLGGTEETQYF TGCGCCAGCAGCTTGGGCGGGACAGAAGAGACCCAGTACTTC
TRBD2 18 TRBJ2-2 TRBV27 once CASSRRAASGYLTGELFF TGTGCCAGCAGCCGAAGGGCGGCTAGCGGGTACCTCACCGGGGAGCTGTTTTTT